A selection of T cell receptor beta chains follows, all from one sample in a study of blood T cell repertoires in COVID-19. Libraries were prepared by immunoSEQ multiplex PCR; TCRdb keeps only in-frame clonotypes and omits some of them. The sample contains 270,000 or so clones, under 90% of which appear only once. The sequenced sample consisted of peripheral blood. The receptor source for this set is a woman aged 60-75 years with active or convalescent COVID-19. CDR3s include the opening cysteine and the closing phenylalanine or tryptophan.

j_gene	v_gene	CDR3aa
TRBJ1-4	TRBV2	CASAGATNEKLFF
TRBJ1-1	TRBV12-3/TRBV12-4	CASSPGPRAEAFF
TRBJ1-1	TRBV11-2	CASSLDPGHGTEAFF
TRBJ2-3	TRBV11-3	CASSPGTGGTQYF
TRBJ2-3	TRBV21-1	CASSKVHDGRGTDTQYF
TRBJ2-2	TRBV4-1	CASSRWYQARGELFF
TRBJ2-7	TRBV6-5	CASSPGTSGSYEQYF
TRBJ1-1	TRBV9	CASSVAGGDTEAFF
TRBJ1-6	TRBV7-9	CASSSGQGSSPLHF
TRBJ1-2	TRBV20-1	CSAGPYGYTF
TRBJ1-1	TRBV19	CASSTHRGGNTEAFF
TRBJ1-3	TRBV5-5	CASSLDDSRGNTIYF
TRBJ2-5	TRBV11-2	CATATGGQETQYF
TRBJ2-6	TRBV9	CASSARSLLVDRGNVGANVLTF
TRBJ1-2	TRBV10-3	CAIDSGQGTSKGGYTF
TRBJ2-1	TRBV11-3	CASSSPRYNEQFF
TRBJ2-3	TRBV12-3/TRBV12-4	CASSQRRSDTQYF
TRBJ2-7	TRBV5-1	CASSLSWDSSYEQYF
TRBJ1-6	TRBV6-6	CAGADRYNSPLHF
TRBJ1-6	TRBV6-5	CASSSFWQGKSPLHF
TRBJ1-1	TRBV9	CASSELDRVTRTEAFF
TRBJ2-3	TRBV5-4	CASTQTSGASTDTQYF
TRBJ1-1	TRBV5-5	CASSPAVRGRGTEAFF
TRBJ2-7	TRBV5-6	CASSLIVQEQYF
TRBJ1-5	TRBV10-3	CAISESWEGQPQHF
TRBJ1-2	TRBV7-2	CASSFGQGDGYTF
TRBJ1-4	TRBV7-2	CASSSGPTVGEKLFF
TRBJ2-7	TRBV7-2	CASSLLQGGSLGQYF
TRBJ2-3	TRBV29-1	CSVDYGSSTDTQYF
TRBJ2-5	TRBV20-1	CSASGLDQETQYF
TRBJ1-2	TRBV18	CASSPTAGWSGTF
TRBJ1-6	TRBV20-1	CSAIETGNSPLHF
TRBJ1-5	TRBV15	CATSRPGTSGGNQPQHF
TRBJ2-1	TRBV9	CASGTGGHEQFF
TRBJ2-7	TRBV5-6	CASSLAGSYEQYF
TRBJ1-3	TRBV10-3	CAISERQGSGNTIYF
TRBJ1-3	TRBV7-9	CASSILSRDISANTIYF
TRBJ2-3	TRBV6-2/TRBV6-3	CASSYRTSVFTDTQYF
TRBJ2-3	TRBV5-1	CASSLGRTSGGVSDTQYF
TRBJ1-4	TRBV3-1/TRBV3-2	CASSQEWTGEVGVKKLFF
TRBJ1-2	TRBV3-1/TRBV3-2	CASTQGETRYTF
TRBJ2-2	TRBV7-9	CASSLVAGPGELFF
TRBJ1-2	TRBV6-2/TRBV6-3	CASSSSGTYGYTF
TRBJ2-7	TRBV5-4	CASKEGGRSQHEQYF
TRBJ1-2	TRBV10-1	CASGLLFGVPWYNYGYTF
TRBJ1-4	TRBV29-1	CSGRGLDEKLFF
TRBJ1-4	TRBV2	CAITRDRGKEKLFF
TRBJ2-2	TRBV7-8	CASSIWTSGGSGELFF
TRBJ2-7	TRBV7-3	CASSLVGLHSYEQYF
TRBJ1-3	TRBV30	CAWSVRGGSGNTIYF
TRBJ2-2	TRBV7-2	CASSLLVAGTGELFF
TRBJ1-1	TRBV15	CATSSGQGNTEAFF
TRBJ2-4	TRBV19	CASSIGIGLNRGTKNIQYF